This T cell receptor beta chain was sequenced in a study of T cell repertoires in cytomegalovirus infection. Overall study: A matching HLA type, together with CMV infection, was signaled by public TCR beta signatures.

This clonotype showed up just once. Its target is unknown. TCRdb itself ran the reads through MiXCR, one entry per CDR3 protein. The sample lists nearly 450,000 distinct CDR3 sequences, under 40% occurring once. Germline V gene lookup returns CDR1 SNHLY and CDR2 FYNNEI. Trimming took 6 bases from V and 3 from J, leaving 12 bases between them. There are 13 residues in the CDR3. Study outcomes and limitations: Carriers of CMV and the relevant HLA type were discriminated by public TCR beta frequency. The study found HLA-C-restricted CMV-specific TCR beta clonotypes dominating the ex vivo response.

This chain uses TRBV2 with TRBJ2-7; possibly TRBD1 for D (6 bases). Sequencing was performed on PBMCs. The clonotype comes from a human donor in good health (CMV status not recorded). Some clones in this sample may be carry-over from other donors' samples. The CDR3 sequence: CASSWTEDYEQYF. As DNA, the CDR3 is TGTGCCAGCAGCTGGACAGAAGACTACGAGCAGTACTTC. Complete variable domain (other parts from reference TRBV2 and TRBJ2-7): EPEVTQTPSHQVTQMGQEVILRCVPISNHLYFYWYRQILGQKVEFLVSFYNNEISEKSEIFDDQFSVERPDGSNFTLKIRSTKLEDSAMYFCASSWTEDYEQYFGPGTRLTVT.